Shown below are 21 T cell receptor beta chains from a single sample sequenced in a study of CD8 T cells in ankylosing spondylitis. Antigens for these TCRs are unknown. Findings of the study overall: A motif of eight highly homologous TCR beta variants was seen as apparently characteristic of ankylosing spondylitis blood.

TCRdb called the 5' RACE reads again in MiXCR, with one record for every CDR3 protein. The repertoire holds roughly 440,000 distinct CDR3 sequences, with more than 15% as singletons. Sequenced material: blood, either unsorted or a sorted T cell fraction (not recorded which). The source is a male donor with ankylosing spondylitis.

Concerning this clonotype itself: One junction end disagrees with the germline gene, perhaps due to a read error. The V and J genes are TRBV19 and TRBJ1-2, with D unclear. The CDR3 loop spans 15 amino acids. From germline, CDR1 is LNHDA and CDR2 SQIVND (reference sequence). The DNA for the CDR3 is TGTGCCAGCAGTATCACCAAGGGAACTAACTATGGCTACACCTTC. Its protein is CASSITKGTNYGYTF. The full variable domain, in which reference TRBV19 and TRBJ1-2 provide the parts outside the CDR3, is DGGITQSPKYLFRKEGQNVTLSCEQNLNHDAMYWYRQDPGQGLRLIYYSQIVNDFQKGDIAEGYSVSREKKESFPLTVTSAQKNPTAFYLCASSITKGTNYGYTFGSGTRLTVV.

This clonotype was counted only a few times. The chain links TRBV12-3 or TRBV12-4 to TRBJ2-2, with D possibly being TRBD2 (6 bases). This CDR3 contains 14 residues. V was cut by 6 bases and J by 1 base, with 9 bases left in between. CDR3 coding DNA: TGTGCCAGCAGGGGAGGACAGAACACCGGGGAGCTGTTTTTT. This sequence encodes CASRGGQNTGELFF.

A few counts support this clonotype. The V call is TRBV4-3, the J call TRBJ2-4, with D possibly TRBD1 on 6 matching bases. CDR1 and CDR2 from the germline V gene are LGHNA and YSLEER. With 11 bases removed from V and 0 bases from J, the gap between germline ends came to 20 bases. The CDR3 length is 16 residues. CDR3 region: CALPPIYRVAKNIQYF. DNA for the CDR3: TGCGCCCTACCCCCGATTTACAGGGTAGCCAAAAACATTCAGTACTTC.

The chain joins TRBV7-9 to TRBJ1-1, with no clear D. In germline, CDR1 is SEHNR, CDR2 FQNEAQ (reference sequence). The CDR3 runs 15 residues. Between the trimmed V and J ends, which lost 5 bases and 0 bases, there was a span of 13 bases. The CDR3 DNA is TGTGCCAGCAGCAGAAACACGGGATTGAACACTGAAGCTTTCTTT. It yields the protein CASSRNTGLNTEAFF.

In this sample, this clonotype turned up many times. This sequence joins TRBV5-6 and TRBJ1-1, with unresolved D. CDR3 length: 13 residues. The germline V and J ends were trimmed by 4 bases and 6 bases, with 13 bases remaining between them. CDR1 SGHDT and CDR2 YYEEEE come from the germline V gene. The CDR3 sequence: CASSPDKVSEAFF. The CDR3 nucleotides read TGTGCCAGCAGCCCTGACAAGGTCTCTGAAGCTTTCTTT.

This clonotype has a single count. The chain carries TRBV7-9 and TRBJ1-4; 8 nucleotides align to TRBD1. The CDR3 has 16 amino acids. Losses at the gene ends were 5 bases for V and 6 bases for J; bases not matched to a gene: 11. CDR1 SEHNR and CDR2 FQNEAQ come from the germline V gene (reference sequence). The CDR3 reads CASSQGTGRGHEKLFF. The CDR3 region has the DNA TGTGCCAGCAGCCAGGGGACTGGCAGGGGGCATGAAAAACTGTTTTTT.

Ten or more counts support this clonotype. This rearrangement joins TRBV5-6 to TRBJ1-5; D uncertain. This CDR3 region has 15 residues. Germline CDR1 is SGHDT and CDR2 is YYEEEE. Trimming cost V 1 base and J 0 bases, with 8 bases left between them. The CDR3: CASSLLGYSNQPQHF. The CDR3 DNA is TGTGCCAGCAGCTTGCTCGGGTATAGCAATCAGCCCCAGCATTTT.

This clonotype was detected many times. The chain has TRBV12-3 or TRBV12-4 and TRBJ2-4; D is unresolved. The CDR3 length is 14 residues. Between the trimmed V and J ends, which lost 4 bases and 8 bases, there was a span of 15 bases. The CDR3, as DNA: TGTGCCAGCAGTTACGGCCCCCTGGACCACATTCAGTACTTC. Its translation is CASSYGPLDHIQYF.

This chain uses TRBV18 with TRBJ1-5; TRBD1 agrees at 7 bases. V lost 6 bases, J lost 5 bases, and 4 bases stayed unmatched. Germline assignment: CDR1 KGHSH and CDR2 LQKENI. The CDR3 has 13 residues. In DNA form, the CDR3 reads TGTGCCAGCTCGGAAGGGGGCGATCAGCCCCAGCATTTT. It encodes CASSEGGDQPQHF.

The table lists this clonotype with a few counts. The rearrangement joins TRBV12-3 or TRBV12-4 to TRBJ2-1; 7 nucleotides match TRBD1. The CDR3 is 14 residues long. With 6 bases clipped from V and 0 bases from J, the junction kept 2 bases outside the gene matches. The CDR3: CASRDRSSYNEQFF. Written as DNA, the CDR3 is TGTGCCAGCAGGGACAGGAGCTCCTACAATGAGCAGTTCTTC.

This clonotype has a handful of counts. The chain combines TRBV20-1 with TRBJ2-1; 10 bases align to TRBD2. Germline trimming cut 0 bases from V and 4 bases from J; bases unmatched to any gene: 3. The CDR3 is 15 residues long. Germline V gives CDR1 DFQATT, CDR2 SNEGSKA (reference sequence). The CDR3 sequence: CSARESGRGYNEQFF. The CDR3 DNA is TGCAGTGCTAGAGAGAGCGGGAGGGGGTACAATGAGCAGTTCTTC.

This clonotype was found a few times. J is TRBJ1-5 and V is TRBV12-3 or TRBV12-4; D might be TRBD1 (5 bases). V lost 5 bases and J lost 1, with 9 bases in between. This CDR3 region has 14 residues. The chain's CDR3 is CASSGGVSNQPQHF. CDR3 DNA sequence: TGTGCCAGCAGTGGGGGGGTAAGCAATCAGCCCCAGCATTTT.

This rearrangement joins TRBV12-3 or TRBV12-4 to TRBJ2-5; TRBD1 matches 7 bases. The CDR3 is 16 amino acids. Trimming cost V 5 bases and J 2 bases; bases outside gene matches: 11. Written as DNA, the CDR3 is TGTGCCAGCAGTACCCGCCGGGACAGAAGACAAGAGACCCAGTACTTC. Encoded protein: CASSTRRDRRQETQYF.

This chain uses TRBV19 with TRBJ1-1; D is undetermined. Germline loops: CDR1 LNHDA, CDR2 SQIVND (reference sequence). CDR3 length: 17 residues. V shed 6 bases and J shed 0 bases, with 20 bases lying between them. CDR3: CASRSRSRALMNTEAFF. CDR3 DNA: TGTGCCAGTAGGAGTCGGAGTAGGGCATTAATGAACACTGAAGCTTTCTTT.

This clonotype was counted between two and nine times. This chain joins TRBV20-1 and TRBJ2-1; unclear D gene. Germline CDR1 and CDR2: DFQATT and SNEGSKA (reference sequence). The germline V and J ends were trimmed by 0 bases and 12 bases, with 18 bases remaining between them. The CDR3 is made up of 14 amino acids. The CDR3 coding sequence is TGCAGTGCTAGAGATGGCCGGGTCGGTGAAATGCAGTTCTTC. It yields the protein CSARDGRVGEMQFF.

The chain carries TRBV5-1 and TRBJ2-7; 9 bases agree with TRBD1. Trimming at V came to 5 bases and at J to 1 base, leaving 4 bases not matched to a gene. The CDR3 runs to 14 residues. CDR1 is SGHRS and CDR2 is YFSETQ in the germline V gene. In DNA, the CDR3 is TGCGCCAGCAGAGCTGGGACAGGGTCCTACGAGCAGTACTTC. This encodes CASRAGTGSYEQYF.

In this sample, this clonotype turned up a few times. The chain combines TRBV7-2 with TRBJ1-1, with a tentative D call TRBD1 (6 bases). V was shortened by 3 bases and J by 3 bases, with 11 bases between the two germline ends. CDR1 and CDR2 from the germline V gene are SGHTA and FQGNSA. The CDR3 consists of 14 residues. The CDR3 loop is CASSFRGGHTEAFF. In DNA, the CDR3 is TGTGCCAGCAGCTTCCGGGGGGGCCACACTGAAGCTTTCTTT.

This clonotype has more than one count but fewer than ten. The rearrangement links TRBV7-3 to TRBJ2-1; D is perhaps TRBD2 (5 bases). Trimming left V 3 bases short and J 7 bases short, with 10 bases between. CDR3 length: 13 amino acids. The germline gives CDR1 SGHTA, CDR2 FQGTGA. Here the CDR3 DNA reads TGTGCCAGCAGCTTGACTCCGGGGAATGAGCAGTTCTTC. Translated: CASSLTPGNEQFF.

This clonotype appeared many times. Written as DNA, the CDR3 is TGCAGCGCCGGGAGCCAGGGGACGAACACCGGGGAGCTGTTTTTT. Translated, it gives CSAGSQGTNTGELFF. The chain combines TRBV29-1 with TRBJ2-2; the D call may be TRBD1 or TRBD2 (6 bases each). This CDR3 spans 15 amino acids. V lost 7 bases to trimming and J lost 0 bases, with 15 bases between them. Germline V lookup: CDR1 SQVTM, CDR2 ANQGSEA.

V and J are TRBV12-3 or TRBV12-4 and TRBJ2-3; 7 bases match TRBD2. J lost 6 bases, V lost 5 bases, and 11 bases had no gene match. This CDR3 is built from 15 residues. In DNA form, the CDR3 reads TGTGCCAGCAGTATTCTAGCGGTGACGTCTGATACGCAGTATTTT. Translated, it gives CASSILAVTSDTQYF.

There are many counts of this clonotype. The V call is TRBV4-2, the J call TRBJ2-4; the D is unclear. Germline lookup yields CDR1 LGHNA and CDR2 YNFKEQ. The CDR3 has 16 residues. Trimming removed 0 bases from V and 0 bases from J, with 9 bases in between. In nucleotides, the CDR3 is TGTGCCAGCAGCCAAGATGTACGCCTAGCCAAAAACATTCAGTACTTC. Translated, it gives CASSQDVRLAKNIQYF.